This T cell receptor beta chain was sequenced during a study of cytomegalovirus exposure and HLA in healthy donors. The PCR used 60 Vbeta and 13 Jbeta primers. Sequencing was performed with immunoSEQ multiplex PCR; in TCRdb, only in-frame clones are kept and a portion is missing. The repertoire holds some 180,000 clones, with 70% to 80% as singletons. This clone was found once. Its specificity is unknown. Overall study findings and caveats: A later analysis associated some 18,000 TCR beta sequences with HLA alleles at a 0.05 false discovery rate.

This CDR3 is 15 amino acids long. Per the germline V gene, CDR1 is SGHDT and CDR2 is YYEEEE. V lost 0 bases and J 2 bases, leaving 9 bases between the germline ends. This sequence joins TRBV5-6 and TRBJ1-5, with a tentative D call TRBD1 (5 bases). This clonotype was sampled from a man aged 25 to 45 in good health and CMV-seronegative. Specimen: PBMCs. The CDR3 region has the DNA TGTGCCAGCAGCTTGGGATGGGGGGGCAATCAGCCCCAGCATTTT. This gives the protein CASSLGWGGNQPQHF.